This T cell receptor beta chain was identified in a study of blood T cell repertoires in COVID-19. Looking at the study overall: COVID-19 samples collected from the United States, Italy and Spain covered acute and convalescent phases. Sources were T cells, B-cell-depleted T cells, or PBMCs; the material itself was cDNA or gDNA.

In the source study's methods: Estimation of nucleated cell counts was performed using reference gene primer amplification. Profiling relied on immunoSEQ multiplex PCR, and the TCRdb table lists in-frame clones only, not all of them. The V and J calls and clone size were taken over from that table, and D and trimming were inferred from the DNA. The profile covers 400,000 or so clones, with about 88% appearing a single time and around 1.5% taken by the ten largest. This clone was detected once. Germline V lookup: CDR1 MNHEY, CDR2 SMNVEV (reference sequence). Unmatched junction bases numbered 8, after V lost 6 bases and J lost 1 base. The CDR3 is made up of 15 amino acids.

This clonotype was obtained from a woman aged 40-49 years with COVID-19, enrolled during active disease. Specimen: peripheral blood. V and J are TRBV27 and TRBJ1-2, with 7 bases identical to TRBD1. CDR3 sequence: CASSRGQEFNYGYTF. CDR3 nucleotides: TGTGCCAGCAGCCGTGGACAGGAATTTAACTATGGCTACACCTTC.